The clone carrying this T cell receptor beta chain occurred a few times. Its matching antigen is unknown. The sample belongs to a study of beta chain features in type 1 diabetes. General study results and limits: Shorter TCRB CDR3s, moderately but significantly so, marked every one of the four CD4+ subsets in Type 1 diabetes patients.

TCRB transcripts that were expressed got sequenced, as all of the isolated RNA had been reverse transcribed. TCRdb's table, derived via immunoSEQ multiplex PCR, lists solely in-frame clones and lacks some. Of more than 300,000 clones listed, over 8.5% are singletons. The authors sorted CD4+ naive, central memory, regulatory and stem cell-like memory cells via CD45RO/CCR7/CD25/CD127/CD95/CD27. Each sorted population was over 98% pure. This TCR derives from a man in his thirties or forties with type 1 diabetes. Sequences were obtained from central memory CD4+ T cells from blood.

CDR3 residues: CASSLWVNEKLFF. The DNA for the CDR3 is TGTGCCAGCAGTTTATGGGTAAATGAAAAACTGTTTTTT. This rearrangement joins TRBV28 to TRBJ1-4; no clear D. The V gene's germline CDR1 is MDHEN and CDR2 SYDVKM. CDR3 size: 13 residues. V lost 0 bases to trimming and J lost 5 bases, with 4 bases between them.